Listed below are T cell receptor beta chains from one sample, sequenced in a study of shared clonotypes between healthy human individuals. Sequencing was performed with immunoSEQ multiplex PCR; in TCRdb, only in-frame clones are kept and a portion is missing. Here the sample spans around 1,900,000 clones, around 93% being singletons. Sequenced input: naive CD8+ T cells from PBMCs. All receptors come from a man younger than 30 in good health. Some clones in this sample may be carry-over from other donors' samples. The CDR3 runs from the conserved cysteine through the conserved F or W. The D gene is left open where the match is weak. Rows may omit the clone size; those that give it use once, few, many or a size class.

V: TRBV28; size: .; J: TRBJ2-7; D: .; DNA: TGTGCCAGCAGTTTTTCCCAGGGGAACTCCTACGAGCAGTACTTC; CDR3: CASSFSQGNSYEQYF
V: TRBV2; size: .; J: TRBJ1-3; D: .; DNA: TGTGCCACATTTTCCCCGAACCTTCACTCTGGAAACACCATATATTTT; CDR3: CATFSPNLHSGNTIYF
V: TRBV18; size: .; J: TRBJ2-1; D: .; DNA: TGTGCCAGCTCACCTCCAGGGGGGAGCTCCTACAATGAGCAGTTCTTC; CDR3: CASSPPGGSSYNEQFF
V: TRBV15; size: .; J: TRBJ2-7; D: TRBD1; DNA: TGTGCCACCAGCGTGAAGGGGGCAGGGGGCGACCCCGAGCAGTACTTC; CDR3: CATSVKGAGGDPEQYF
V: TRBV27; size: .; J: TRBJ2-2; D: TRBD1; DNA: TGTGCCAGCAGTTTGCGGGACAGGGGGCTTGGCGGGGAGCTGTTTTTT; CDR3: CASSLRDRGLGGELFF
V: TRBV15; size: .; J: TRBJ2-3; D: .; DNA: TGTGCCACCAGCAGTACAGGCACAGATACGCAGTATTTT; CDR3: CATSSTGTDTQYF
V: TRBV5-1; size: .; J: TRBJ1-1; D: .; DNA: TGCGCCAGCAGCGCGGGCAGGGGAGCTTCTGAAGCTTTCTTT; CDR3: CASSAGRGASEAFF
V: TRBV19; size: .; J: TRBJ1-2; D: TRBD1; DNA: TGTGCCAGTAGCCGACTGACAGGGAACTATGGCTACACCTTC; CDR3: CASSRLTGNYGYTF
V: TRBV11-2; size: .; J: TRBJ1-2; D: TRBD1; DNA: TGTGCCAGCAGCCCCCGGGACAGTGAGATTAACTATGGCTACACCTTC; CDR3: CASSPRDSEINYGYTF
V: TRBV2; size: few; J: TRBJ1-5; D: .; DNA: TGTGCCAGCAGTGAAGTAAGGGAGGGACGGGGCAATCAGCCCCAGCATTTT; CDR3: CASSEVREGRGNQPQHF
V: TRBV5-6; size: .; J: TRBJ2-1; D: TRBD2; DNA: TGTGCCAGCAGCTTGTATAGCGGGAGGGCCTACAATGAGCAGTTCTTC; CDR3: CASSLYSGRAYNEQFF
V: TRBV2; size: .; J: TRBJ1-4; D: TRBD1; DNA: TGTGCCAGCAGTGAGGACAGGGCTAATGAAAAACTGTTTTTT; CDR3: CASSEDRANEKLFF
V: TRBV5-4; size: .; J: TRBJ2-7; D: .; DNA: TGTGCCAGCAGCTTGGGGCTGGGAGACTACGAGCAGTACTTC; CDR3: CASSLGLGDYEQYF
V: TRBV19; size: .; J: TRBJ2-2; D: .; DNA: TGTGCCAGTAGAATAAAATGGACCGAAACCGGGGAGCTGTTTTTT; CDR3: CASRIKWTETGELFF
V: TRBV27; size: .; J: TRBJ2-3; D: TRBD1; DNA: TGTGCCAGCAGTTTTTTGGTTTTGCAGGGGGCAGATACGCAGTATTTT; CDR3: CASSFLVLQGADTQYF
V: TRBV4-1; size: .; J: TRBJ2-7; D: .; DNA: TGCGCCAGCAGCCAAGTCCCCGGATACGAGCAGTACTTC; CDR3: CASSQVPGYEQYF
V: TRBV14; size: .; J: TRBJ2-7; D: .; DNA: TGTGCCAGCAGCCCTTGGACAGAGGAAGCGGACGAGCAGTACTTC; CDR3: CASSPWTEEADEQYF
V: TRBV6-5; size: once; J: TRBJ2-7; D: TRBD1; DNA: TGTGCCAGCAGTCGGGACAGGGCCTACGAGCAGTACTTC; CDR3: CASSRDRAYEQYF
V: TRBV30; size: .; J: TRBJ2-7; D: .; DNA: TGTGCCTGGAGTGTGTCGGGAGTCTACGAGCAGTACTTC; CDR3: CAWSVSGVYEQYF
V: TRBV6-6; size: once; J: TRBJ2-5; D: .; DNA: TGTGCCAGCAGAAAAGGACTAAAAGAGACCCAGTACTTC; CDR3: CASRKGLKETQYF
V: TRBV5-4; size: .; J: TRBJ2-1; D: .; DNA: TGTGCCAGCAGCTTGGGTCTTTACAATGAGCAGTTCTTC; CDR3: CASSLGLYNEQFF
V: TRBV4-2; size: .; J: TRBJ2-1; D: .; DNA: TGTGCCAGCAGCCAGGGGGACCCTTACAATGAGCAGTTCTTC; CDR3: CASSQGDPYNEQFF
V: TRBV5-8; size: .; J: TRBJ2-7; D: .; DNA: TGTGCCAGCAGCTTGGTTCAGGGTTTCGAGCAGTACTTC; CDR3: CASSLVQGFEQYF
V: TRBV5-1; size: once; J: TRBJ2-7; D: TRBD1; DNA: TGCGCCAGCAGCCGGACAGGGGGCACCTACGAGCAGTACTTC; CDR3: CASSRTGGTYEQYF
V: TRBV7-3; size: .; J: TRBJ1-1; D: .; DNA: TGTGCCAGCAGCTTAAGTGGGAGCACTGAAGCTTTCTTT; CDR3: CASSLSGSTEAFF
V: TRBV6-7; size: .; J: TRBJ1-2; D: .; DNA: TGTGCCAGCAGTTACTCGGCTTTAAGACTGCTGTTCGGCTACACCTTC; CDR3: CASSYSALRLLFGYTF
V: TRBV27; size: .; J: TRBJ2-5; D: TRBD1; DNA: TGTGCCAGCAGTGCGGACAGGGCTCTGGAGACCCAGTACTTC; CDR3: CASSADRALETQYF
V: TRBV27; size: .; J: TRBJ2-1; D: .; DNA: TGTGCCAGCAGCAACCTTGAGATGGGCGGTAATGAGCAGTTCTTC; CDR3: CASSNLEMGGNEQFF
V: TRBV19; size: .; J: TRBJ2-5; D: .; DNA: TGTGCCAGTAGTATCGCCCTTGGACCCTGGGAGACCCAGTACTTC; CDR3: CASSIALGPWETQYF
V: TRBV27; size: .; J: TRBJ2-1; D: .; DNA: TGTGCCAGCAGTCCCCAGGCAGACAATGAGCAGTTCTTC; CDR3: CASSPQADNEQFF
V: TRBV29-1; size: once; J: TRBJ2-1; D: TRBD2; DNA: TGCAGCGCCATTGGGAGTAGCGGGAGGGCCCTCAGCTCCTACAATGAGCAGTTCTTC; CDR3: CSAIGSSGRALSSYNEQFF
V: TRBV11-2; size: .; J: TRBJ2-2; D: .; DNA: TGTGCCAGCAGCTTAGACGCCGGGGAGCTGTTTTTT; CDR3: CASSLDAGELFF
V: TRBV2; size: .; J: TRBJ2-1; D: .; DNA: TGTGCCAGCAGTGAAACCTTTCGGTGGAATGAGCAGTTCTTC; CDR3: CASSETFRWNEQFF
V: TRBV2; size: .; J: TRBJ2-2; D: .; DNA: TGTGCCAGCAGTTCCTACGGATCGACAGGAAACACCGGGGAGCTGTTTTTT; CDR3: CASSSYGSTGNTGELFF
V: TRBV7-8; size: .; J: TRBJ2-1; D: .; DNA: TGTGCCAGCAGCTTGCTCAGGTGGGGAATCTCTAATGAGCAGTTCTTC; CDR3: CASSLLRWGISNEQFF
V: TRBV11-2; size: .; J: TRBJ2-3; D: .; DNA: TGTGCCAGCAGCCTAAGGGGTTATGGCACAGATACGCAGTATTTT; CDR3: CASSLRGYGTDTQYF
V: TRBV18; size: .; J: TRBJ2-7; D: .; DNA: TGTGCCAGCTCACCAGAGTACGAGCAGTACTTC; CDR3: CASSPEYEQYF
V: TRBV9; size: .; J: TRBJ2-1; D: .; DNA: TGTGCCAGCAGCGGGAGTCTGCAAGGCTCCTACAATGAGCAGTTCTTC; CDR3: CASSGSLQGSYNEQFF
V: TRBV5-1; size: .; J: TRBJ1-4; D: .; DNA: TGCGCCAGCAGCGCCAAAGAGACAGACCCTGATGAAAAACTGTTTTTT; CDR3: CASSAKETDPDEKLFF
V: TRBV5-4; size: .; J: TRBJ2-3; D: TRBD2; DNA: TGTGCCAGCAGCTTCAGAGCGGGAGGCGGAGATACGCAGTATTTT; CDR3: CASSFRAGGGDTQYF
V: TRBV9; size: .; J: TRBJ2-7; D: TRBD2; DNA: TGTGCCAGCAGCGTGGATCGGACTAGCGGGAGGGTAGAGCAGTACTTC; CDR3: CASSVDRTSGRVEQYF